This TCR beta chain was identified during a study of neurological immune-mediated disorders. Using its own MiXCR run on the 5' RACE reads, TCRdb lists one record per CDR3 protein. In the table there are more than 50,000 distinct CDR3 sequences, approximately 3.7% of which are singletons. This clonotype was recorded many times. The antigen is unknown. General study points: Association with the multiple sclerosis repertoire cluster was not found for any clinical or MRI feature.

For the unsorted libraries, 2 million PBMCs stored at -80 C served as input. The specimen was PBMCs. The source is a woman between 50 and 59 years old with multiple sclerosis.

CDR3 sequence (DNA): TGTGCCAGCAGTGTGCGGACAGACTTCGAGACCCAGTACTTC. Encoded protein: CASSVRTDFETQYF. The chain carries TRBV25-1 and TRBJ2-5; tentatively, D is TRBD1 (6 bases). Germline CDR1 and CDR2: MGHDK and SYGVNS. V was cut by 4 bases and J by 5 bases, with 14 bases left in between. CDR3 length: 14 residues.